The 21 T cell receptor beta chains below all came from one sample that was sequenced in a study of T cells after yellow fever vaccination. TCRdb re-called the 5' RACE reads through MiXCR, storing one row per CDR3 protein. The table includes around 310,000 distinct CDR3 sequences, about 3.5% detected once. Sequenced here: PBMCs, sampled on the day of the yellow fever booster vaccination. The origin of the receptors is a man aged 18 to 29 who received the YFV17D yellow fever vaccine.

This clonotype occurred a few times. The rearrangement links TRBV7-2 to TRBJ2-7, with D perhaps matching TRBD2 (6 bases). The CDR3 has 13 amino acids. Between the trimmed V and J ends, which lost 1 base and 5 bases, there was a span of 9 bases. Germline-derived CDR1 and CDR2 are SGHTA and FQGNSA. The CDR3 DNA sequence: TGTGCCAGCAGCTTAGGGAGGGGAGACGAGCAGTACGTC. Translated: CASSLGRGDEQYV.

This clonotype was detected ten times or more. The chain uses TRBV20-1 and TRBJ2-5, with D perhaps TRBD2 (7 bases). Germline CDR1 reads DFQATT; CDR2 reads SNEGSKA (reference sequence). The CDR3 spans 16 residues. Trimming left V 3 bases short and J 1 base short, with 18 bases between. CDR3 in DNA: TGCAGTGCTAGTCCCCCGGGGGGACACCTCCAAGAGACCCAGTACTTC. Translation: CSASPPGGHLQETQYF.

This clonotype was recorded at least ten times. J is TRBJ2-3 and V is TRBV2; D is possibly TRBD2 (7 bases). Trimming removed 8 bases at V and 1 base at J, with 13 bases between. Per germline, CDR1 SNHLY and CDR2 FYNNEI. CDR3 length equals 14 residues. The DNA for the CDR3 is TGTGCCAGCGGGGGGGCCTCACGCACAGATACGCAGTATTTT. Translated: CASGGASRTDTQYF.

CDR3 residues: CASMPGRVTSYEQYF. The CDR3 nucleotides are TGTGCCAGCATGCCGGGCAGGGTCACATCCTACGAGCAGTACTTC. The chain carries TRBV6-1 and TRBJ2-7; D possibly corresponds to TRBD1 (5 bases). From germline, CDR1 is MNHNS and CDR2 SASEGT. V gave up 7 bases and J gave up 1 base, with 17 bases separating them. The CDR3 covers 15 residues.

Only a few counts were recorded for this clonotype. The chain has TRBV4-2 and TRBJ2-3, with D perhaps TRBD2 (5 bases). The CDR3 is made up of 15 amino acids. The germline CDR1 and CDR2 sequences are LGHNA and YNFKEQ. Trimming took off 1 base at V and 9 bases at J, with 17 bases between the two ends. This CDR3 is CASSQAASGTGTQYF. Written as DNA, the CDR3 is TGTGCCAGCAGCCAAGCGGCGAGCGGCACGGGAACGCAGTATTTT.

The J gene is TRBJ2-7, the V gene TRBV5-1; TRBD1 aligns across 7 bases. The germline V gene encodes CDR1 SGHRS and CDR2 YFSETQ. V dropped 4 bases and J dropped 2; count of bases not matched to a gene: 6. The CDR3 spans 14 residues. CDR3 nucleotide sequence: TGCGCCAGCAGCCTTAGGGACAGACCCTACGAGCAGTACTTC. This translates into CASSLRDRPYEQYF.

In its sample, this clonotype was seen many times. The chain joins TRBV5-4 to TRBJ1-2; 12 nucleotides align to TRBD1. The CDR3 spans 13 residues. With 3 bases clipped from V and 8 bases from J, the junction kept 2 bases outside the gene matches. Per germline, CDR1 SGHNT and CDR2 YYREEE (reference sequence). CDR3 residues: CASSWDRGHGYTF. CDR3 DNA: TGTGCCAGCAGCTGGGACAGGGGGCACGGCTACACCTTC.

This clonotype was observed a handful of times. The chain employs TRBV5-5 and TRBJ2-2; D is undetermined. There are 13 residues in the CDR3. CDR1 and CDR2 (germline): SGHKS, YYEKEE (reference sequence). The ends were cut back, 6 bases at V and 2 bases at J, with 8 bases in the middle. CDR3 bases: TGTGCCAGCATTCCTCCCAACACCGGGGAGCTGTTTTTT. It translates to CASIPPNTGELFF.

This clonotype was recorded at least ten times. The V call is TRBV5-1, the J call TRBJ2-5, with TRBD1 matching 7 bases. J was trimmed by 3 bases and V by 2 bases; bases with no gene match: 4. The CDR3 is 14 amino acids. CDR1 and CDR2 from the germline V gene are SGHRS and YFSETQ. The CDR3 region has the DNA TGCGCCAGCAGCTTCCGGCAGGGGGAAGAGACCCAGTACTTC. Residues: CASSFRQGEETQYF.

This clonotype was recorded many times. The chain links TRBV10-3 to TRBJ2-5; possible D gene TRBD2, 6 bases. V was cut by 5 bases and J by 2 bases, with 18 bases left in between. The CDR3 extends over 16 amino acids. Per the germline V gene, CDR1 is ENHRY and CDR2 is SYGVKD. The CDR3 reads CAISSSVLVPQETQYF. In DNA form, the CDR3 reads TGTGCCATCAGTTCTAGCGTATTAGTACCGCAAGAGACCCAGTACTTC.

Details on this clonotype: One junction end disagrees with the germline gene, perhaps due to a read error. The chain links TRBV28 to TRBJ2-1; no clear D gene. Germline V gives CDR1 MDHEN, CDR2 SYDVKM. This CDR3 region has 15 residues. The chain's CDR3 is CASSLPPYSYIEQFF. The CDR3 region has the DNA TGTGCCAGCAGTTTGCCCCCCTACTCCTACATTGAGCAGTTCTTC.

This clonotype came up many times. The V call is TRBV7-9, the J call TRBJ2-4, with a possible D match to TRBD1 (6 bases). V lost 3 bases and J 9 bases, leaving 12 bases between the germline ends. In germline, CDR1 is SEHNR, CDR2 FQNEAQ (reference sequence). CDR3 size: 13 residues. In nucleotides, the CDR3 is TGTGCCAGCAGCTTCCGGGACAACGGCATTCAGTACTTC. Translation: CASSFRDNGIQYF.

This clonotype was observed many times. One junction end disagrees with the germline gene, perhaps due to a read error. This chain connects TRBV6-6 to TRBJ2-3, with 8 bases that match TRBD2. The CDR3 consists of 13 residues. The germline gives CDR1 MNHNY, CDR2 SVGAGI (reference sequence). This CDR3 reads CASSGTSGFPWLF. CDR3 coding DNA: TGTGCCAGCAGTGGGACTAGTGGATTTCCCTGGTTATTT.

A few counts support this clonotype. The chain recombines TRBV7-2 with TRBJ2-3, with D possibly TRBD1 on 5 matching bases. The CDR3 runs to 14 residues. Per germline, CDR1 SGHTA and CDR2 FQGNSA. With 3 bases removed from V and 5 bases from J, the gap between germline ends came to 12 bases. The CDR3 DNA is TGTGCCAGCAGCTTTCCAGGGCTGAGAGATACGCAGTATTTT. Its translation is CASSFPGLRDTQYF.

This chain uses TRBV5-1 with TRBJ1-5, with D uncertain. Per germline, CDR1 SGHRS and CDR2 YFSETQ. This CDR3 region has 13 residues. With 2 bases removed from V and 6 bases from J, the gap between germline ends came to 9 bases. The CDR3 nucleotides are TGCGCCAGCAGCTTAGATGGTCGTCAGCCCCAGCATTTT. Protein product: CASSLDGRQPQHF.

This clonotype was observed many times. The V gene is TRBV28, the J gene TRBJ2-7; maybe TRBD1 (5 bases). V shed 6 bases and J shed 2 bases, with 14 bases lying between them. Germline CDR1 and CDR2: MDHEN and SYDVKM. This CDR3 has 14 amino acids. The CDR3 DNA reads as TGTGCCAGCAGCCCGCTGACAGAAGCCTACGAGCAGTACGTC. It specifies CASSPLTEAYEQYV.

This clonotype was counted ten times or more. The V and J genes are TRBV6-5 and TRBJ2-7; 8 nucleotides align to TRBD2. The CDR3 has 15 amino acids. After removal of 9 bases from V and 7 bases from J, the junction contained 17 bases not matched to a gene. The germline V gene encodes CDR1 MNHEY and CDR2 SVGAGI. CDR3 DNA sequence: TGTGCCAGGATCCTAGCGGGCGGGGTGCAGGGGGAGCAGTACTTC. Encoded protein: CARILAGGVQGEQYF.

This clonotype was counted ten times or more. Sequence at one end of the junction differs from germline and may be a read error. The rearrangement uses TRBV27 and TRBJ2-2, with D perhaps TRBD1 or TRBD2 (5 bases each). Germline V lookup: CDR1 MNHEY, CDR2 SMNVEV (reference sequence). The CDR3 is 14 amino acids. CDR3 nucleotide sequence: TGTGCCAGCAGTCTTGGGACGAAGACCGGGGAGCTGTTTTTT. This encodes CASSLGTKTGELFF.

This clonotype was counted at least ten times. The chain links TRBV7-2 to TRBJ2-5, with 14 bases identical to TRBD2. Germline-derived CDR1 and CDR2 are SGHTA and FQGNSA. This CDR3 comprises 17 residues. V lost 2 bases, J lost 5 bases, and 7 bases stayed unmatched. The CDR3 loop is CASSLPGLAGAWETQYF. The DNA for the CDR3 is TGTGCCAGCAGCTTACCGGGACTAGCGGGGGCTTGGGAGACCCAGTACTTC.

This clonotype came up once. A much larger clone differs by one base, so this may be a read error. This chain uses TRBV10-3 with TRBJ2-6; D might be TRBD1 or TRBD2, each matching 6 bases. The germline V gene has CDR1 ENHRY and CDR2 SYGVKD. This CDR3 contains 14 residues. The chain's CDR3 is CAVGGPSGANVLSF. The CDR3 DNA is TGTGCCGTCGGGGGCCCCTCTGGGGCCAACGTCCTGTCTTTC.

The gene calls are TRBV14 and TRBJ2-6; D unclear. V gave up 5 bases and J gave up 1 base, with 6 bases separating them. Germline values: CDR1 SGHDN, CDR2 FVKESK. The CDR3 contains 14 residues. The CDR3 bases are TGTGCCAGCAGCGTTCCATCTGGGGCCAACGTCCTGACTTTC. It specifies CASSVPSGANVLTF.